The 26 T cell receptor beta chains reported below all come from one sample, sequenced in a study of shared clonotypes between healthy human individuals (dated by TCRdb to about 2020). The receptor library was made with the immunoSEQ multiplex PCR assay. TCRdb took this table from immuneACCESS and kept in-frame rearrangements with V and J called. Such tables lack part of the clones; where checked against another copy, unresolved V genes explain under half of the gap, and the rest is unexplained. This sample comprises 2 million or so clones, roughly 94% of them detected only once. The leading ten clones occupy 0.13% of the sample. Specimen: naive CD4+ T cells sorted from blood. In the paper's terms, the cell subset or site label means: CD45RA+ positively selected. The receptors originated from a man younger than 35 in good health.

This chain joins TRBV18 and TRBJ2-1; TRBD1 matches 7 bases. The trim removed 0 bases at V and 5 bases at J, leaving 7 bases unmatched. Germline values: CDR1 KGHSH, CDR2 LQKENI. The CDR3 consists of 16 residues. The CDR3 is CASSPPRTGRNNEQFF. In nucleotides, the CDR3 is TGTGCCAGCTCACCACCTCGGACAGGTCGTAACAATGAGCAGTTCTTC.

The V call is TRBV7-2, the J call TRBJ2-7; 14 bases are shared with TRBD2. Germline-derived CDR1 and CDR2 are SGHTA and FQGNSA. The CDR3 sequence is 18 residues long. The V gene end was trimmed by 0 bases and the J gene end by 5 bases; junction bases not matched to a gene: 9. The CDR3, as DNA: TGTGCCAGCAGCTTAGCTGGGGGGACTAGCGGGAGAGTCCACGAGCAGTACTTC. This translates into CASSLAGGTSGRVHEQYF.

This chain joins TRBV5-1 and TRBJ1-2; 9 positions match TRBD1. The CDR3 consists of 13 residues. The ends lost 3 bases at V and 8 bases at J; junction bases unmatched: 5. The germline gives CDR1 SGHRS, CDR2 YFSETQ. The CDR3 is CASSSGQGRGYTF. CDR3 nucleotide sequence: TGCGCCAGCAGCTCGGGACAGGGCAGAGGCTACACCTTC.

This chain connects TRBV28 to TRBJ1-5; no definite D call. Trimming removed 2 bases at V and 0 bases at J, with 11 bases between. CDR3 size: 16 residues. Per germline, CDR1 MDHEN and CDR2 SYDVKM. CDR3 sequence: CASSLVEVHSNQPQHF. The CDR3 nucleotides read TGTGCCAGCAGTTTAGTCGAAGTTCATAGCAATCAGCCCCAGCATTTT.

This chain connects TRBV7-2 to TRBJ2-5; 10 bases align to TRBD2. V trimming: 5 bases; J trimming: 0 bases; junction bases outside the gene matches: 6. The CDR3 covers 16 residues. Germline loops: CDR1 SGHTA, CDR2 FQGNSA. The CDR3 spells CASSPGLAAYQETQYF. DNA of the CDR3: TGTGCCAGCAGCCCAGGACTAGCGGCATACCAAGAGACCCAGTACTTC. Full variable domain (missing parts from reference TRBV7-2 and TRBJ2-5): GAGVSQSPSNKVTEKGKDVELRCDPISGHTALYWYRQSLGQGLEFLIYFQGNSAPDKSGLPSDRFSAERTGGSVSTLTIQRTQQEDSAVYLCASSPGLAAYQETQYFGPGTRLLVL.

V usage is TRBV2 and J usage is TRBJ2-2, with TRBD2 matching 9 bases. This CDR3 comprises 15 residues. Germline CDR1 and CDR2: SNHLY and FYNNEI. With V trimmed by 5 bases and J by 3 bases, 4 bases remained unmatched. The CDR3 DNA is TGTGCCAGCAGTCTCCTAGCGGGGTACACCGGGGAGCTGTTTTTT. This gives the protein CASSLLAGYTGELFF. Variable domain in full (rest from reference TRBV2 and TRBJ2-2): EPEVTQTPSHQVTQMGQEVILRCVPISNHLYFYWYRQILGQKVEFLVSFYNNEISEKSEIFDDQFSVERPDGSNFTLKIRSTKLEDSAMYFCASSLLAGYTGELFFGEGSRLTVL.

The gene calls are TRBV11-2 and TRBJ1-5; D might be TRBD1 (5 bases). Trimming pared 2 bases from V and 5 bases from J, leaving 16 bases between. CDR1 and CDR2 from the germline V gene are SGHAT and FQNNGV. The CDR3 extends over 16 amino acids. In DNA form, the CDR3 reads TGTGCCAGCAGCTTACGGTCCGGGGGATCAGATCAGCCCCAGCATTTT. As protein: CASSLRSGGSDQPQHF. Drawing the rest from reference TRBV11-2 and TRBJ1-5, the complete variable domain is EAGVAQSPRYKIIEKRQSVAFWCNPISGHATLYWYQQILGQGPKLLIQFQNNGVVDDSQLPKDRFSAERLKGVDSTLKIQPAKLEDSAVYLCASSLRSGGSDQPQHFGDGTRLSIL.

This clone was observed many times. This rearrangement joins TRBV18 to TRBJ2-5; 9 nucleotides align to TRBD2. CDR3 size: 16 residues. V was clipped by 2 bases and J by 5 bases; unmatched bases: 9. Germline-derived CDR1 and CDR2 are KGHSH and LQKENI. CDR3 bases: TGTGCCAGCTCACCAGAACTAGCGGGTGCTGTGGAGACCCAGTACTTC. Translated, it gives CASSPELAGAVETQYF.

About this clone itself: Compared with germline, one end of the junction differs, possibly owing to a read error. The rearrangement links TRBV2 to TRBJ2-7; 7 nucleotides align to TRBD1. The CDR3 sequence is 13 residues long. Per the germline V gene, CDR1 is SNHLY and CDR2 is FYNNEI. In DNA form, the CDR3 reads TGTGCCAGCTTCTTAACAGACAGGGCGGTGTGGTCCTTC. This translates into CASFLTDRAVWSF.

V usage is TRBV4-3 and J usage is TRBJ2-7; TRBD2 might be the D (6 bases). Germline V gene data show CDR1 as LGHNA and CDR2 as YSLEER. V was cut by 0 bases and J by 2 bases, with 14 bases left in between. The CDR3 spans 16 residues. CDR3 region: CASSQDISGQAYEQYF. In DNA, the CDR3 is TGCGCCAGCAGCCAAGATATAAGCGGGCAAGCCTACGAGCAGTACTTC.

The CDR3 here is CASSVIFATNEKLFF. CDR3 sequence (DNA): TGTGCCAGCAGTGTCATATTTGCAACTAATGAAAAACTGTTTTTT. The gene calls are TRBV6-1 and TRBJ1-4, with unresolved D. The CDR3 is 15 residues long. The germline CDR1 and CDR2 sequences are MNHNS and SASEGT. Trimming cost V 4 bases and J 0 bases, with 9 bases left between them.

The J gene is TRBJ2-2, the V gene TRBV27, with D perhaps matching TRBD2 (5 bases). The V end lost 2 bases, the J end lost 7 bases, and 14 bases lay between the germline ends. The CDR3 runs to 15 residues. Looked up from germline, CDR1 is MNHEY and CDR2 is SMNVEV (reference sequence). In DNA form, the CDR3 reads TGTGCCAGCAGTTTAGTATCCGGACTTTACGGGGAGCTGTTTTTT. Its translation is CASSLVSGLYGELFF.

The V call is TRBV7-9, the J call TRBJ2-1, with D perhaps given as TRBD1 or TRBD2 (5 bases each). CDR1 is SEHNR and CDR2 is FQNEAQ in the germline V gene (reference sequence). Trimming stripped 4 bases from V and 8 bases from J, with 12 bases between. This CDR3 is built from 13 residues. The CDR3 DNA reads TGTGCCAGCAGCTGGGACGGGACGGATGAGCAGTTCTTC. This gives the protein CASSWDGTDEQFF.

CDR3 coding DNA: TGTGCCAGCAGCTCCCCACAGGGTGTGGATGCAGCTTTCTTT. Encoded protein: CASSSPQGVDAAFF. V usage is TRBV7-6 and J usage is TRBJ1-1; possible D gene TRBD1, 6 bases. CDR3 length equals 14 residues. Germline lookup yields CDR1 SGHVS and CDR2 FNYEAQ. Trimming took off 4 bases at V and 10 bases at J, with 19 bases between the two ends.

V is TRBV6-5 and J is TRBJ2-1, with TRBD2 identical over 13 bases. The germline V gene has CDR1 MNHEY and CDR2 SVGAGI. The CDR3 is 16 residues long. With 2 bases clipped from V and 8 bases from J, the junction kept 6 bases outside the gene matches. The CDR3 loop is CASSYRTSGGGYEQFF. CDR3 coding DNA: TGTGCCAGCAGTTACCGGACTAGCGGGGGCGGTTATGAGCAGTTCTTC.

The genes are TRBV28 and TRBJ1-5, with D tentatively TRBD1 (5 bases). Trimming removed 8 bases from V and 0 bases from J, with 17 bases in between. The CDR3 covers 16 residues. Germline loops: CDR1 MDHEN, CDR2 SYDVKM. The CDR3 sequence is CASWGALGYSNQPQHF. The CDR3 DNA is TGTGCCAGCTGGGGCGCCCTCGGGTATAGCAATCAGCCCCAGCATTTT.

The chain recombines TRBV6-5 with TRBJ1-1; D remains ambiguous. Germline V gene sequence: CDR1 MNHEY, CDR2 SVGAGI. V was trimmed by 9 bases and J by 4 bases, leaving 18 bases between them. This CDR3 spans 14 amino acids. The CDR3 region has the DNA TGTGCCAGTCTTGCCTCGAGGGCGCGCACTGAAGCTTTCTTT. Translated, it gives CASLASRARTEAFF.

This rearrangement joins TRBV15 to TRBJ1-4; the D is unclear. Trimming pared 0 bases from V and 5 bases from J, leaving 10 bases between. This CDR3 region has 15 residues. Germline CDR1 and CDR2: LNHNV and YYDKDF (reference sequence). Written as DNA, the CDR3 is TGTGCCACCAGCAGAGATGGTACGGGGAATGAAAAACTGTTTTTT. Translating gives CATSRDGTGNEKLFF.

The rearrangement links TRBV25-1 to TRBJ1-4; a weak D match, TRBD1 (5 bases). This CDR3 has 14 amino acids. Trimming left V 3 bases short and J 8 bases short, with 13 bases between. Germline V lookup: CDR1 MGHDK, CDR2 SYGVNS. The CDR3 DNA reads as TGTGCCAGCAGTGAGTCGGGACTTAAGGAAAAACTGTTTTTT. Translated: CASSESGLKEKLFF. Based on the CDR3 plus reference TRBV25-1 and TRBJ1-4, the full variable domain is EADIYQTPRYLVIGTGKKITLECSQTMGHDKMYWYQQDPGMELHLIHYSYGVNSTEKGDLSSESTVSRIRTEHFPLTLESARPSHTSQYLCASSESGLKEKLFFGSGTQLSVL.

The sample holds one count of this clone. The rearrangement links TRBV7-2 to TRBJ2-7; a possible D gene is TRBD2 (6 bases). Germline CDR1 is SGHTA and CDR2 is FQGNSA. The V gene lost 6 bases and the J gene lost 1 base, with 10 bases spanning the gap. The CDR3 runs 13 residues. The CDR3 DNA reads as TGTGCCAGCAGATGGGACTTATCCTACGAGCAGTACTTC. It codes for CASRWDLSYEQYF.

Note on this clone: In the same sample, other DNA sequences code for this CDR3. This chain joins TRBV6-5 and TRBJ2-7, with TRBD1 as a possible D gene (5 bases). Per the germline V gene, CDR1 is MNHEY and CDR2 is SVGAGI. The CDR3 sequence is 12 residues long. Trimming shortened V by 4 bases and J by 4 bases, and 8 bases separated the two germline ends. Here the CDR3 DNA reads TGTGCCAGCAGTTTAGACAGATACGAGCAGTACTTC. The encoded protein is CASSLDRYEQYF.

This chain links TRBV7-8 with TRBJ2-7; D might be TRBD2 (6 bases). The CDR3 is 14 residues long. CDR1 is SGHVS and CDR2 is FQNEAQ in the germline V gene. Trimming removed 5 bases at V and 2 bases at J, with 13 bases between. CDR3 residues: CASSRDSSTYEQYF. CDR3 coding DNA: TGTGCCAGCAGCCGGGACTCCTCAACCTACGAGCAGTACTTC.

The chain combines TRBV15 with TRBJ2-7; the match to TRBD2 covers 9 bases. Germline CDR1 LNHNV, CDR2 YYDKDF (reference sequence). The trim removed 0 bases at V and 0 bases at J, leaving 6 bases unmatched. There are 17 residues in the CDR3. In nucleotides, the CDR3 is TGTGCCACCAGCAGAGAGGCTAGCGGGGTGGTCTCCTACGAGCAGTACTTC. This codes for CATSREASGVVSYEQYF.

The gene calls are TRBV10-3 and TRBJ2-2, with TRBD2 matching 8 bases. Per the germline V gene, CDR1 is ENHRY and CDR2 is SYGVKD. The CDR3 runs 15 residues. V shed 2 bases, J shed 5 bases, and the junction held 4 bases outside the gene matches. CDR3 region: CAISEGVAGTGELFF. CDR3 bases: TGTGCCATCAGTGAGGGGGTAGCGGGGACCGGGGAGCTGTTTTTT.

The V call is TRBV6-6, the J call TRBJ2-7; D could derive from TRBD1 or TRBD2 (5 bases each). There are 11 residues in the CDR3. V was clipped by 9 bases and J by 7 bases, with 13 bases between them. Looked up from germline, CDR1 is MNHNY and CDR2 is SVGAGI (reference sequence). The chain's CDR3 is CASSGSWEQYF. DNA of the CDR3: TGTGCCAGTTCAGGGAGCTGGGAGCAGTACTTC.

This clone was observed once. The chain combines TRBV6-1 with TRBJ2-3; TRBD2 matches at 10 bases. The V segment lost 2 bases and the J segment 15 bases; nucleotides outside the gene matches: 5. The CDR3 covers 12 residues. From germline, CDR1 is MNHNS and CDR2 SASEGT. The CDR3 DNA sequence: TGTGCCAGCAGTGAAACTCTAGCGGGAGAATATTTT. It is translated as CASSETLAGEYF.